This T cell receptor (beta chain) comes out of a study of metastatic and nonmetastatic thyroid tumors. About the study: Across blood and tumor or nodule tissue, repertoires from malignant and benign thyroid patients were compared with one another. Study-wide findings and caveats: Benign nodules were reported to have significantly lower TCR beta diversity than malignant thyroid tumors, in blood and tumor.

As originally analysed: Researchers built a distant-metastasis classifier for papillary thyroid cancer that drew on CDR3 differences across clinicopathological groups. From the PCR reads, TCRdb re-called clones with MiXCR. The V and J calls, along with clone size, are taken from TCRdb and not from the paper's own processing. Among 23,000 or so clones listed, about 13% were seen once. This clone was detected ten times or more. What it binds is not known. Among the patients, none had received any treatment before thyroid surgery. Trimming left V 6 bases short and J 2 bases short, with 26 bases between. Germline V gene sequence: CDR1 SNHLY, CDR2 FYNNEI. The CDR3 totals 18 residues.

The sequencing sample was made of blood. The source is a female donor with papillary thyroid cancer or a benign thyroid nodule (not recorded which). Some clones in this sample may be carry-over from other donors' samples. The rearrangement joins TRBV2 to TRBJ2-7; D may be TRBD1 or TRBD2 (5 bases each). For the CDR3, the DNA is TGTGCCAGCAGCGGGGACCTTGTACTCACTCAACGGGCCTACGAGCAGTACTTC. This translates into CASSGDLVLTQRAYEQYF.